This T cell receptor beta chain came from a study of vaccination and CD4 T cells after COVID-19. This sample's treatment: approximately nine-day PBMC culture with coronavirus spike peptide pools or control peptides (ViraFEST assay). It was on days 3 and 7 that half the medium was replaced with fresh IL-2 medium. CDR1 is DFQATT, CDR2 SNEGSKA, per germline (reference sequence). The V and J ends lost 6 bases and 3 bases respectively, with 12 bases between them. This CDR3 contains 14 residues. This clonotype was counted a few times. The antigen is undetermined. Sequence data for DNA of cultured CD4+ T cells were generated by the Oncomine TCR Beta short-read assay. Genomic DNA was extracted from cultured CD4+ T cells. TCRdb called the PCR reads again in MiXCR, with one record for every CDR3 protein. Altogether some 15,000 distinct CDR3 sequences are present, roughly 52% being singletons, with the ten largest covering over 9%.

The J gene is TRBJ1-6, the V gene TRBV20-1; D uncertain. The clonotype comes from a human donor who had recovered from COVID-19. Specimen: CD4+ T cells from blood, cultured in vitro. CDR3 coding DNA: TGCAGTGCCAATGAGGATAACTATAATTCACCCCTCCACTTT. This translates into CSANEDNYNSPLHF.